Below, 10 T cell receptor beta chains from the same sample are listed, as sequenced in a study of regulatory and conventional T cells in RAG deficiency. The sorted regulatory T cells were CD4+, CD25-high and CD127-low, with genomic DNA sequenced. Clones were read by immunoSEQ multiplex PCR, and TCRdb kept only the in-frame ones, dropping some. The data contain under 7,500 clones, approximately 89% of them singletons. The data were also submitted as part of a second study, on regulatory T cells. That source notes: The PCR used 52 TRBV and 13 TRBJ primers.

Source material: CD127- CD25+ CD4+ Tregs sorted from blood. These receptor sequences come from a human donor in good health.

The V and J genes are TRBV5-4 and TRBJ1-2, with 7 bases identical to TRBD1. J gave up 4 bases and V 4 bases, and 4 bases lay outside the gene matches. Germline-derived CDR1 and CDR2 are SGHNT and YYREEE (reference sequence). CDR3 length equals 13 residues. The CDR3 here is CASSLGTAYGYTF. CDR3 DNA sequence: TGTGCCAGCAGCCTCGGGACAGCCTATGGCTACACCTTC.

The DNA for the CDR3 is TGTGCCAGCAGTTTACGCTCGACAGGGTACGGCTACACCTTC. This translates into CASSLRSTGYGYTF. The gene calls are TRBV27 and TRBJ1-2; 7 bases align to TRBD1. The V gene end was trimmed by 2 bases and the J gene end by 8 bases; junction bases not matched to a gene: 8. In germline, CDR1 is MNHEY, CDR2 SMNVEV (reference sequence). The CDR3 contains 14 residues.

V gene TRBV2 combines with J gene TRBJ1-4, with a tentative D call TRBD1 (6 bases). This CDR3 contains 15 residues. Germline loops: CDR1 SNHLY, CDR2 FYNNEI. V was cut by 7 bases and J by 4 bases, with 16 bases left in between. CDR3: CASTARTALNEKLFF. In DNA form, the CDR3 reads TGTGCCAGCACGGCGAGGACAGCTCTTAATGAAAAACTGTTTTTT.

V and J are TRBV18 and TRBJ1-1, with 9 nucleotides matching TRBD1. This CDR3 has 16 amino acids. J gave up 7 bases and V 4 bases, and 13 bases lay outside the gene matches. Germline V gene lookup returns CDR1 KGHSH and CDR2 LQKENI. The CDR3 is CASSRRDRAYGNEAFF. The DNA for the CDR3 is TGTGCCAGCTCACGACGGGACAGGGCGTATGGGAATGAAGCTTTCTTT.

V is TRBV6-1 and J is TRBJ1-3; D is ambiguous. V lost 8 bases to trimming and J lost 0 bases, with 11 bases between them. The CDR3 sequence is 14 residues long. The germline gives CDR1 MNHNS, CDR2 SASEGT. For the CDR3, the DNA is TGTGCCAGCCTGACTGCTTACTCTGGAAACACCATATATTTT. Translated: CASLTAYSGNTIYF.

V is TRBV5-1 and J is TRBJ1-3; D not certain. The CDR3 extends over 15 amino acids. Germline CDR1 is SGHRS and CDR2 is YFSETQ. Trimming stripped 1 base from V and 3 bases from J, with 11 bases between. CDR3 loop: CASSLLGQFGNTIYF. CDR3 bases: TGCGCCAGCAGCTTGCTTGGCCAGTTTGGAAACACCATATATTTT.

The V gene is TRBV7-2, the J gene TRBJ2-5, with TRBD1 matching over 7 bases. CDR1 is SGHTA and CDR2 is FQGNSA in the germline V gene. The length of the CDR3 is 15 residues. Trimming took 0 bases from V and 5 from J; bases not matched to a gene: 6. CDR3 nucleotides: TGTGCCAGCAGCTTAGCGGACAGGCGTTCCGAGACCCAGTACTTC. It encodes CASSLADRRSETQYF.

The rearrangement joins TRBV7-2 to TRBJ2-5, with 7 positions matching TRBD1. The length of the CDR3 is 14 residues. Germline CDR1 reads SGHTA; CDR2 reads FQGNSA. J was trimmed by 4 bases and V by 1 base; bases with no gene match: 3. CDR3 amino acids: CASSLVAGGETQYF. The CDR3 DNA follows: TGTGCCAGCAGCTTAGTTGCAGGGGGAGAGACCCAGTACTTC.

This clone was detected a few times. The chain employs TRBV6-5 and TRBJ2-7; D is possibly TRBD1 (5 bases). This CDR3 has 11 amino acids. In germline, CDR1 is MNHEY, CDR2 SVGAGI. Trimming removed 2 bases from V and 9 bases from J, with 8 bases in between. CDR3 DNA: TGTGCCAGCAGTTACGGGGCCGGGCAGTACTTC. It translates to CASSYGAGQYF.

This clone is a singleton in its sample. This chain uses TRBV28 with TRBJ2-7; 10 bases are a match to TRBD1. Germline V lookup: CDR1 MDHEN, CDR2 SYDVKM. Germline trimming cut 7 bases from V and 6 bases from J; bases unmatched to any gene: 9. The CDR3 is made up of 14 amino acids. The CDR3 bases are TGTGCCAGCAACAAAGACAGGGGGCGCCTCGAGCAGTACTTC. It specifies CASNKDRGRLEQYF. The full variable domain, with the rest looked up from reference TRBV28 and TRBJ2-7, is DVKVTQSSRYLVKRTGEKVFLECVQDMDHENMFWYRQDPGLGLRLIYFSYDVKMKEKGDIPEGYSVSREKKERFSLILESASTNQTSMYLCASNKDRGRLEQYFGPGTRLTVT.